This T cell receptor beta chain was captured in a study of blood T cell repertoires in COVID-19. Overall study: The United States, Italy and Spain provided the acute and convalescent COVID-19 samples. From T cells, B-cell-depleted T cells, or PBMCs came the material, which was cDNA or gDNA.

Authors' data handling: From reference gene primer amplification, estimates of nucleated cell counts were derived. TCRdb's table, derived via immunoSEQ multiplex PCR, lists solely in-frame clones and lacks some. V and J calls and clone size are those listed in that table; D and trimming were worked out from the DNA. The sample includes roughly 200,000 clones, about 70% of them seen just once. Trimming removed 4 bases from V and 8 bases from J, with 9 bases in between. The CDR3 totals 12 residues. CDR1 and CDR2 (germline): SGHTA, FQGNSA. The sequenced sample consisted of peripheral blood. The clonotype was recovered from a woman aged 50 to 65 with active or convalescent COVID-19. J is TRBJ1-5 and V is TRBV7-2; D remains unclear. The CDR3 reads CASSYPLEPQHF. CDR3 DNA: TGTGCCAGCAGCTATCCCCTTGAGCCCCAGCATTTT.